Following are 11 T cell receptor beta chains from one sample sequenced in a study of T-cell reconstitution after alpha-beta-depleted transplantation in children. TCRbeta library preparation incorporated unique molecular identifiers. One entry per CDR3 protein, called by TCRdb with MiXCR from the PCR reads. The repertoire holds around 700,000 distinct CDR3 sequences, around 13% seen once, with 0.65% to 0.9% in the top ten. The source material was PBMCs, sampled before TCRalphabeta/CD19-depleted stem cell transplant. These TCRs come from a girl aged 2 to 10 with congenital amegakaryocytic thrombocytopenia, due to receive a stem cell transplant.

This clonotype came up many times. The chain uses TRBV4-1 and TRBJ2-5, with D perhaps TRBD2 (6 bases). The CDR3 has 17 residues. V was clipped by 0 bases and J by 3 bases, with 17 bases between them. The germline CDR1 and CDR2 sequences are MGHRA and YSYEKL. In DNA form, the CDR3 reads TGCGCCAGCAGCCAAGATTTGGCCGGGAGTTGGGAAGAGACCCAGTACTTC. This encodes CASSQDLAGSWEETQYF.

This chain joins TRBV3-1 and TRBJ2-7; TRBD1 agrees at 10 bases. The CDR3 spans 16 residues. The germline gives CDR1 LGHDT, CDR2 YNNKEL (reference sequence). Trimming cost V 3 bases and J 0 bases; bases outside gene matches: 5. The CDR3 sequence: CASSHPGQGPSYEQYF. For the CDR3, the DNA is TGTGCCAGCAGCCACCCGGGACAGGGGCCCTCCTACGAGCAGTACTTC.

This clonotype has ten or more counts. The chain links TRBV28 to TRBJ2-1; D uncertain. Germline V gene lookup returns CDR1 MDHEN and CDR2 SYDVKM. The CDR3 spans 17 residues. V was shortened by 1 base and J by 2 bases, with 15 bases between the two germline ends. For the CDR3, the DNA is TGTGCCAGCAGTTTATTATATGACGATCTTGCCTACAATGAGCAGTTCTTC. Encoded protein: CASSLLYDDLAYNEQFF.

V gene TRBV4-1 combines with J gene TRBJ2-7; D is ambiguous. V lost 0 bases and J lost 0, with 6 bases in between. The CDR3 is 14 residues long. Germline V gene lookup returns CDR1 MGHRA and CDR2 YSYEKL. The CDR3 DNA reads as TGCGCCAGCAGCCAAGACAGCAGCTCCTACGAGCAGTACTTC. This sequence encodes CASSQDSSSYEQYF.

The chain has TRBV12-3 or TRBV12-4 and TRBJ2-1; tentative D call: TRBD1 (8 bases). The CDR3 sequence is 19 residues long. Trimming left V 5 bases short and J 5 bases short, with 28 bases between. CDR3 in amino acids: CASSLRQGLGLTPDNEQFF. In DNA form, the CDR3 reads TGTGCCAGCAGTCTACGACAGGGGCTGGGACTAACCCCCGACAATGAGCAGTTCTTC.

This sequence joins TRBV18 and TRBJ2-1; possibly TRBD2 for D (6 bases). The CDR3 runs to 14 residues. V was clipped by 2 bases and J by 7 bases, with 12 bases between them. Germline loops: CDR1 KGHSH, CDR2 LQKENI. The CDR3 coding sequence is TGTGCCAGCTCACCAGCGAGCGGAGGGAATGAGCAGTTCTTC. Residues: CASSPASGGNEQFF.

This clonotype was seen at least ten times. The chain couples TRBV12-3 or TRBV12-4 to TRBJ1-3, with D maybe TRBD1 (5 bases). The V end was cut by 10 bases, the J end by 4 bases, with 17 bases between. CDR3 length: 14 amino acids. CDR3 region: CATRGSIGGNTIYF. Written as DNA, the CDR3 is TGTGCCACCCGGGGGTCAATCGGGGGAAACACCATATATTTT.

This clonotype was seen many times. This chain joins TRBV6-5 and TRBJ2-2; D gene ambiguous. Germline V gives CDR1 MNHEY, CDR2 SVGAGI. This CDR3 is 15 amino acids long. Trimming took off 0 bases at V and 1 base at J, with 6 bases between the two ends. The CDR3 spells CASSYSNQNTGELFF. CDR3 DNA: TGTGCCAGCAGTTACTCGAACCAGAACACCGGGGAGCTGTTTTTT.

V and J are TRBV11-2 and TRBJ2-3; 9 nucleotides line up with TRBD2. The trim removed 5 bases at V and 3 bases at J, leaving 9 bases unmatched. Germline CDR1 and CDR2: SGHAT and FQNNGV. The CDR3 totals 16 residues. CDR3 in DNA: TGTGCCAGCAGCCACCTGTGGACTAGCGAAACAGATACGCAGTATTTT. Amino acid sequence: CASSHLWTSETDTQYF. Full variable domain (outside the CDR3, taken from reference TRBV11-2 and TRBJ2-3): EAGVAQSPRYKIIEKRQSVAFWCNPISGHATLYWYQQILGQGPKLLIQFQNNGVVDDSQLPKDRFSAERLKGVDSTLKIQPAKLEDSAVYLCASSHLWTSETDTQYFGPGTRLTVL.

This clonotype was found many times. V and J are TRBV14 and TRBJ2-2; 8 bases map to TRBD2. Germline assignment: CDR1 SGHDN and CDR2 FVKESK. V shed 1 base, J shed 6 bases, and the junction held 1 base outside the gene matches. The CDR3 consists of 14 residues. The CDR3 nucleotides are TGTGCCAGCAGCCAAGCGGGAGGGCCCGGGGAGCTGTTTTTT. It yields the protein CASSQAGGPGELFF.

In this sample, this clonotype turned up many times. The chain is built from TRBV12-3 or TRBV12-4 and TRBJ2-5, with a weak D call TRBD1 (5 bases). The CDR3 contains 13 residues. Trimming cost V 4 bases and J 5 bases, with 11 bases left between them. The DNA for the CDR3 is TGTGCCAGCAGTTCATCAGGGCGGGAGACCCAGTACTTC. Encoded protein: CASSSSGRETQYF.